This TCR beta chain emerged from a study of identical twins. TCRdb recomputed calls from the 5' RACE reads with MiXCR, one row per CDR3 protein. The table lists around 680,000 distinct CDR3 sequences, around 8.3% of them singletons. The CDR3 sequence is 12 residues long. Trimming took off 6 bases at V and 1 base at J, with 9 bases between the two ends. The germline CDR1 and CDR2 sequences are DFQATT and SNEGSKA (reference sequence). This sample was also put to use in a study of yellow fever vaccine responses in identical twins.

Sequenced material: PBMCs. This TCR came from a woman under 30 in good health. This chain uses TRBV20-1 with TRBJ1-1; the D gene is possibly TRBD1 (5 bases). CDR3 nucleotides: TGCAGTGCCATAGGACAGAACACTGAAGCTTTCTTT. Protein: CSAIGQNTEAFF.